This paragraph reports one T cell receptor (beta chain). Its target is not known. The data were taken from a study of cytomegalovirus exposure and HLA in healthy donors. Study-wide points: Cytomegalovirus association was listed for about 160 TCR beta chains.

Clones were sequenced by immunoSEQ multiplex PCR, and TCRdb holds only the in-frame ones, with some missing. In the table there are about 110,000 clones, roughly 86% of which are singletons. This CDR3 has 15 amino acids. Germline-derived CDR1 and CDR2 are LGHNT and FRNRAP. V was cut by 1 base and J by 5 bases, with 14 bases left in between. The clonotype comes from a woman in her late teens or twenties in good health and CMV-seronegative. Input material: PBMCs. V is TRBV12-5 and J is TRBJ2-5, with a possible D match to TRBD2 (6 bases). DNA for the CDR3: TGTGCTAGTGGTTTGGGACTGGGGGGTGAGGAGACCCAGTACTTC. Translated, it gives CASGLGLGGEETQYF.